The 7 T cell receptor beta chains listed next were all sequenced from one sample in a study of cytomegalovirus exposure and HLA in healthy donors. Primers included in the PCR were 60 Vbeta and 13 Jbeta primers. Data came from immunoSEQ multiplex PCR; TCRdb stores just in-frame clones and leaves some out. The sample lists more than 95,000 clones; approximately 76% were seen once. The sequenced sample consisted of PBMCs. All receptors derive from a woman aged 18-29 years in good health and CMV-seropositive.

This clone was observed once. The V and J genes are TRBV6-5 and TRBJ1-1; D ambiguous. V gave up 0 bases and J gave up 0 bases, with 8 bases separating them. CDR1 and CDR2 (germline): MNHEY, SVGAGI. CDR3 length: 15 amino acids. CDR3 sequence (DNA): TGTGCCAGCAGTTACTCTGTCGGGGTGAACACTGAAGCTTTCTTT. It translates to CASSYSVGVNTEAFF.

The chain has TRBV28 and TRBJ2-3, with no clear D. The germline V gene encodes CDR1 MDHEN and CDR2 SYDVKM. The V and J ends lost 6 bases and 6 bases respectively, with 16 bases between them. The CDR3 has 14 amino acids. The DNA of the CDR3 is TGTGCCAGCAGCCCCTCGGCGGTGAGGGATACGCAGTATTTT. This codes for CASSPSAVRDTQYF.

The V call is TRBV27, the J call TRBJ2-7, with 7 bases that match TRBD2. CDR1 is MNHEY and CDR2 is SMNVEV in the germline V gene (reference sequence). The CDR3 extends over 12 amino acids. The CDR3 DNA reads TGTGCGTCCGGAGGGAGGGCCTACGAGCAGTACTTC. Protein product: CASGGRAYEQYF.

J is TRBJ2-5 and V is TRBV30; D may be TRBD2 (5 bases). V shed 0 bases and J shed 6 bases, with 11 bases lying between them. CDR1 and CDR2 (germline): GTSNPN, SVGIG (reference sequence). The CDR3 length is 13 residues. Written as DNA, the CDR3 is TGTGCCTGGAGTGTCGGTGGCGGGCAGACCCAGTACTTC. This sequence encodes CAWSVGGGQTQYF. The complete variable domain, with remaining parts taken from reference TRBV30 and TRBJ2-5, reads SQTIHQWPATLVQPVGSPLSLECTVEGTSNPNLYWYRQAAGRGLQLLFYSVGIGQISSEVPQNLSASRPQDRQFILSSKKLLLSDSGFYLCAWSVGGGQTQYFGPGTRLLVL.

This chain joins TRBV5-6 and TRBJ1-6, with 9 positions matching TRBD1. J gave up 7 bases and V 4 bases, and 3 bases lay outside the gene matches. Germline V gene sequence: CDR1 SGHDT, CDR2 YYEEEE. The CDR3 runs to 14 residues. CDR3 sequence (DNA): TGTGCCAGCAGCCGACAGGGGGAAAATTCACCCCTCCACTTT. This gives the protein CASSRQGENSPLHF.

The V call is TRBV30, the J call TRBJ1-1; weak D call: TRBD1 (5 bases). The ends were cut back, 3 bases at V and 4 bases at J, with 12 bases in the middle. The CDR3 totals 13 residues. Germline V CDR1 and CDR2: GTSNPN, SVGIG (reference sequence). The CDR3 DNA follows: TGTGCCTGGAGCTTCGGGGGAAGCACTGAAGCTTTCTTT. As protein: CAWSFGGSTEAFF.

The CDR3: CASSPTGTSGNTIYF. The CDR3 DNA is TGTGCCAGCAGCCCTACAGGGACGTCTGGAAACACCATATATTTT. V gene TRBV6-5 combines with J gene TRBJ1-3; D might be TRBD1 (6 bases). The CDR3 is 15 residues long. Deletions cut 6 bases from V and 1 base from J, with 13 bases between. Per the germline V gene, CDR1 is MNHEY and CDR2 is SVGAGI.